One sample yielded the 20 T cell receptor beta chains listed below, sequenced in a study of T-cell reconstitution after alpha-beta-depleted transplantation in children. Library preparation (for TCRbeta) was performed with unique molecular identifiers. TCRdb ran MiXCR on the PCR reads and lists one entry per CDR3 protein. The data show a few hundred thousand distinct CDR3 sequences, more than 20% seen once. Sequenced material: PBMCs, mostly from graft donor cells, taken 180 days after TCRalphabeta/CD19-depleted stem cell transplant. The receptors were gathered from a male patient between 10 and 17 years old who had a stem cell transplant for acute lymphoblastic leukemia, so the T cells may come from the graft donor.

This clonotype was counted a few times. J is TRBJ1-1 and V is TRBV6-2 or TRBV6-3; D remains unclear. Trimming removed 7 bases at V and 6 bases at J, with 18 bases between. The length of the CDR3 is 14 residues. Germline V lookup: CDR1 MNHEY, CDR2 SVGEGT. CDR3 sequence: CASTHLWGNAEAFF. For the CDR3, the DNA is TGTGCCAGCACCCACTTATGGGGTAACGCTGAAGCTTTCTTT.

This clonotype was seen only a few times. V gene TRBV29-1 combines with J gene TRBJ1-2, with D maybe TRBD1 (5 bases). Looked up from germline, CDR1 is SQVTM and CDR2 is ANQGSEA. The CDR3 loop spans 16 amino acids. The V end was cut by 2 bases, the J end by 1 base, with 17 bases between. CDR3 amino acids: CSVERAPGAVNYGYTF. CDR3 nucleotides: TGCAGCGTTGAACGGGCTCCTGGGGCAGTTAACTATGGCTACACCTTC.

The chain is built from TRBV10-3 and TRBJ1-1; D might be TRBD1 (5 bases). This CDR3 is 14 amino acids long. CDR1 ENHRY and CDR2 SYGVKD come from the germline V gene. V was pared by 5 bases and J by 6 bases, with 16 bases between. The CDR3 DNA sequence: TGTGCCATCAGTTGGGGACTGGCCGGGGCTGAAGCTTTCTTT. Residues: CAISWGLAGAEAFF.

This sequence joins TRBV20-1 and TRBJ2-5; 14 nucleotides agree with TRBD2. Germline CDR1 DFQATT, CDR2 SNEGSKA (reference sequence). V gave up 3 bases and J gave up 0 bases; unmatched junction bases: 6. CDR3 length equals 17 residues. DNA for the CDR3: TGCAGTGCTAGGGAAGGACTAGCGGGAGGTCACCAAGAGACCCAGTACTTC. Protein: CSAREGLAGGHQETQYF.

This chain connects TRBV20-1 to TRBJ2-7; maybe TRBD2 (6 bases). V was clipped by 3 bases and J by 4 bases, with 16 bases between them. The CDR3 extends over 14 amino acids. Germline CDR1 is DFQATT and CDR2 is SNEGSKA (reference sequence). The CDR3 DNA is TGCAGTGCTAGCGTTAGCGGAAGGAGGTACGAGCAGTACTTC. Translated: CSASVSGRRYEQYF.

V usage is TRBV2 and J usage is TRBJ2-5; the match to TRBD2 covers 7 bases. Germline V lookup: CDR1 SNHLY, CDR2 FYNNEI. The ends lost 2 bases at V and 2 bases at J; junction bases unmatched: 5. The CDR3 has 15 residues. CDR3 bases: TGTGCCAGCAGTGAACAAGGGACTACACAAGAGACCCAGTACTTC. It encodes CASSEQGTTQETQYF. Full variable domain (rest looked up from reference TRBV2 and TRBJ2-5): EPEVTQTPSHQVTQMGQEVILRCVPISNHLYFYWYRQILGQKVEFLVSFYNNEISEKSEIFDDQFSVERPDGSNFTLKIRSTKLEDSAMYFCASSEQGTTQETQYFGPGTRLLVL.

This clonotype was recorded many times. The CDR3 region has the DNA TGCAGCGTTGAGGCGGGAGTAGGTACCGGGGAGCTGTTTTTT. This gives the protein CSVEAGVGTGELFF. This sequence joins TRBV29-1 and TRBJ2-2; 7 positions match TRBD2. V gave up 3 bases and J gave up 5 bases; unmatched junction bases: 6. CDR3 length: 14 amino acids. Germline lookup yields CDR1 SQVTM and CDR2 ANQGSEA.

The V and J genes are TRBV13 and TRBJ2-7; TRBD2 matches 8 bases. Germline CDR1 reads PRHDT; CDR2 reads FYEKMQ (reference sequence). V gave up 0 bases and J gave up 3 bases; unmatched junction bases: 4. The CDR3 runs to 15 residues. The CDR3 region has the DNA TGTGCCAGCAGCTTAGGCCGGGGGGGCTACTACGAGCAGTACTTC. Encoded protein: CASSLGRGGYYEQYF.

This clonotype has a handful of counts. The chain employs TRBV5-1 and TRBJ2-1; D remains ambiguous. CDR1 SGHRS and CDR2 YFSETQ come from the germline V gene. The CDR3 runs to 14 residues. V gave up 0 bases and J gave up 8 bases, with 12 bases separating them. The CDR3 bases are TGCGCCAGCAGCTTGGGCCCGACCCAGGATGAGCAGTTCTTC. The encoded protein is CASSLGPTQDEQFF.

The V call is TRBV27, the J call TRBJ1-1; D possibly corresponds to TRBD1 (5 bases). CDR3 length equals 16 residues. In germline, CDR1 is MNHEY, CDR2 SMNVEV (reference sequence). The V end lost 5 bases, the J end lost 4 bases, and 20 bases lay between the germline ends. The CDR3 is CASSQHGTAGVTEAFF. The CDR3 DNA sequence: TGTGCCAGCAGTCAACATGGGACCGCGGGAGTCACTGAAGCTTTCTTT.

This clonotype has more than one count but fewer than ten. The rearrangement links TRBV4-1 to TRBJ1-1; D gene unclear. The germline V and J ends were trimmed by 0 bases and 6 bases, with 17 bases remaining between them. The CDR3 runs to 16 residues. Germline V gene lookup returns CDR1 MGHRA and CDR2 YSYEKL. The CDR3 DNA reads TGCGCCAGCAGCCAAGAGGACCCATTACCTCGCCCTGAAGCTTTCTTT. This translates into CASSQEDPLPRPEAFF.

This clonotype was found a few times. V usage is TRBV5-1 and J usage is TRBJ1-2; tentative D call: TRBD1 (6 bases). The CDR3 extends over 15 amino acids. Between the trimmed V and J ends, which lost 4 bases and 4 bases, there was a span of 17 bases. CDR1 is SGHRS and CDR2 is YFSETQ in the germline V gene. CDR3 nucleotide sequence: TGCGCCAGCAGCCCCGGACAGTTTACTGGCTATGGCTACACCTTC. Its translation is CASSPGQFTGYGYTF.

The chain employs TRBV11-2 and TRBJ1-3; D is uncertain. The CDR3 is 13 residues long. In germline, CDR1 is SGHAT, CDR2 FQNNGV. Trimming took off 5 bases at V and 6 bases at J, with 11 bases between the two ends. In DNA form, the CDR3 reads TGTGCCAGCAGCCCGACCACACCAAACACCATATATTTT. Translation: CASSPTTPNTIYF.

The chain combines TRBV20-1 with TRBJ2-5; D ambiguous. V lost 0 bases to trimming and J lost 5 bases, with 10 bases between them. CDR1 and CDR2 from the germline V gene are DFQATT and SNEGSKA (reference sequence). This CDR3 region has 13 residues. In nucleotides, the CDR3 is TGCAGTGCTAGAGATGATCCAGTCGAGACCCAGTACTTC. Its protein product is CSARDDPVETQYF.

This clonotype was counted ten times or more. The rearrangement uses TRBV13 and TRBJ2-2; D is uncertain. Trimming removed 2 bases at V and 1 base at J, with 11 bases between. The CDR3 extends over 16 amino acids. The V gene's germline CDR1 is PRHDT and CDR2 FYEKMQ (reference sequence). The chain's CDR3 is CASSLLSTLNTGELFF. The CDR3 nucleotides are TGTGCCAGCAGCTTATTGTCCACTTTGAACACCGGGGAGCTGTTTTTT. Drawing the rest from reference TRBV13 and TRBJ2-2, the complete variable domain is AAGVIQSPRHLIKEKRETATLKCYPIPRHDTVYWYQQGPGQDPQFLISFYEKMQSDKGSIPDRFSAQQFSDYHSELNMSSLELGDSALYFCASSLLSTLNTGELFFGEGSRLTVL.

The chain uses TRBV6-1 and TRBJ1-5; D is possibly TRBD1 (6 bases). In germline, CDR1 is MNHNS, CDR2 SASEGT. This CDR3 contains 16 residues. Trimming removed 5 bases from V and 6 bases from J, with 20 bases in between. The DNA for the CDR3 is TGTGCCAGCAGTCCCCCCGGGGGCAGGGGATCTCAGCCCCAGCATTTT. Its translation is CASSPPGGRGSQPQHF.

As regards this clonotype: Mismatch with germline at one junction end may stem from a read error. This chain connects TRBV6-2 or TRBV6-3 to TRBJ2-7, with D unclear. The CDR3 loop spans 14 amino acids. Germline-derived CDR1 and CDR2 are MNHEY and SVGEGT. The DNA of the CDR3 is TGTGCCAGCAGTAGGAGACCCAACCGGCCCGAGCAGTCCTTC. Its translation is CASSRRPNRPEQSF.

The V gene is TRBV10-3, the J gene TRBJ1-2; D gene uncertain. V dropped 4 bases and J dropped 1 base, with 16 bases sitting between them. The CDR3 extends over 16 amino acids. CDR1 is ENHRY, CDR2 SYGVKD, per germline. In DNA, the CDR3 is TGTGCCATCAGTGCAGGATCTTACCTGGGTAACTATGGCTACACCTTC. Amino acids: CAISAGSYLGNYGYTF.

The V gene is TRBV7-2, the J gene TRBJ2-7; D gene ambiguous. CDR3 length: 14 residues. Germline V gene lookup returns CDR1 SGHTA and CDR2 FQGNSA. V lost 3 bases to trimming and J lost 4 bases, with 13 bases between them. CDR3 sequence: CASSLITRAYEQYF. Written as DNA, the CDR3 is TGTGCCAGCAGCTTGATAACCAGAGCTTACGAGCAGTACTTC.

This clonotype was picked up a small number of times. This chain joins TRBV5-1 and TRBJ2-1; 11 nucleotides agree with TRBD1. V was pared by 4 bases and J by 7 bases, with 7 bases of the junction left unmatched. CDR3 length equals 15 residues. Per the germline V gene, CDR1 is SGHRS and CDR2 is YFSETQ. The CDR3 coding sequence is TGCGCCAGCAGCCCGGGACAGGGGGTCATGAATGAGCAGTTCTTC. Encoded protein: CASSPGQGVMNEQFF.